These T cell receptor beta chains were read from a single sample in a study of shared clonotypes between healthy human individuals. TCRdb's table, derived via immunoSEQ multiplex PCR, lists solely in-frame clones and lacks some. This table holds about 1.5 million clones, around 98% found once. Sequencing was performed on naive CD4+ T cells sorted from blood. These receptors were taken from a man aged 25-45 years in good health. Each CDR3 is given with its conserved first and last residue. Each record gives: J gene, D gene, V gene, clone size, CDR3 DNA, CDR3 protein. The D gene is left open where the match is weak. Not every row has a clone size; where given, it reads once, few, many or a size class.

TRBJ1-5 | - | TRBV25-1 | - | TGTGCCAGCAGTGAAGCTCCAGGCAAATCCCCCAATCAGCCCCAGCATTTT | CASSEAPGKSPNQPQHF
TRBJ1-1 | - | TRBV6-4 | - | TGTGCCAGCAGTTTGACGGGGGTAACTGAAGCTTTCTTT | CASSLTGVTEAFF
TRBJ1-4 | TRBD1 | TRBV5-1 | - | TGCGCCAGCAGCTTGGTAGGACAGGGGATCGGAGTTGAAAAACTGTTTTTT | CASSLVGQGIGVEKLFF
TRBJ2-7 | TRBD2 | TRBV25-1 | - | TGTGCCAGCAGTGAAGCTAGCGGGAGGGCCTACGAGCAGTACTTC | CASSEASGRAYEQYF
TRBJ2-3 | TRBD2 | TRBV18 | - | TGTGCCAGCTCACCCGGACTAGCCGCAGATACGCAGTATTTT | CASSPGLAADTQYF
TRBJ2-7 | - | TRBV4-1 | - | TGCGCCAGCAGCCGGGACACCAACGAGCAGTACTTC | CASSRDTNEQYF
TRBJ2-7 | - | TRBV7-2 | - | TGTGCCAGCAGCTTACCGGGGGCAGTGAGGAAGCAGTACTTC | CASSLPGAVRKQYF
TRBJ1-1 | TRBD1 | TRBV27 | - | TGTGCCAGCGGCTACAGGGGGTACACTGAAGCTTTCTTT | CASGYRGYTEAFF
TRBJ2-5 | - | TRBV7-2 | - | TGTGCCAGCAGTTTACCTGGGGAGACCCAGTACTTC | CASSLPGETQYF
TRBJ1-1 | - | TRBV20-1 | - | TGCAGTGCTAACACTGAAGCTTTCTTT | CSANTEAFF
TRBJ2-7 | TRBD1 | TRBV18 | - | TGTGCCAGCTCACCATTAGGGGGCGCGGTCTACGAGCAGTACTTC | CASSPLGGAVYEQYF
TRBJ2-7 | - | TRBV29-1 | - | TGCAGCGTTGCTATAGGGGTCTCCTACGAGCAGTACTTC | CSVAIGVSYEQYF
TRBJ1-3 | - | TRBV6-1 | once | TGTGCCAGCAGTGAATGGGAGGGGGCTGGAAACACCATATATTTT | CASSEWEGAGNTIYF
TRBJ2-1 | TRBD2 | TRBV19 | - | TGTGCCAGTAGGCCTACTTCTAGCGGGAGAGTCCCGTTCTTC | CASRPTSSGRVPFF
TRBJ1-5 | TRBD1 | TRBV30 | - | TGTGCCTGGGGCCGACTGGGACAGGGGAATGATCAGCCCCAGCATTTT | CAWGRLGQGNDQPQHF
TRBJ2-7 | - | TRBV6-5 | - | TGTGCCAGCGCGGGCGTCTCCTACGAGCAGTACTTC | CASAGVSYEQYF
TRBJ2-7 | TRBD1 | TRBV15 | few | TGTGCCACCAGCAGAGACCGGGACAGGGGCTACGAGCAGTACTTC | CATSRDRDRGYEQYF
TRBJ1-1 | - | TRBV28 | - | TGTGCCAGCAGTATACAGCTAATGAACACTGAAGCTTTCTTT | CASSIQLMNTEAFF
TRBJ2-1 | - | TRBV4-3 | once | TGCGCCAGCAGCCGGGGGACCACCAATGAGCAGTTCTTC | CASSRGTTNEQFF
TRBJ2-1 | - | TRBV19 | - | TGTGCCACCGGCCGGCAAGCCTATGATGAGCAGTTCTTC | CATGRQAYDEQFF
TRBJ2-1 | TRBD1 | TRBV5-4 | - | TGTGCCAGCAGGTTAACAGGGGGTAGATACAATGAGCAGTTCTTC | CASRLTGGRYNEQFF
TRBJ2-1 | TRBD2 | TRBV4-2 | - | TGTGCCAGCAGCCAGGTCGTAGGAACTAGCGGGAACAATGAGCAGTTCTTC | CASSQVVGTSGNNEQFF